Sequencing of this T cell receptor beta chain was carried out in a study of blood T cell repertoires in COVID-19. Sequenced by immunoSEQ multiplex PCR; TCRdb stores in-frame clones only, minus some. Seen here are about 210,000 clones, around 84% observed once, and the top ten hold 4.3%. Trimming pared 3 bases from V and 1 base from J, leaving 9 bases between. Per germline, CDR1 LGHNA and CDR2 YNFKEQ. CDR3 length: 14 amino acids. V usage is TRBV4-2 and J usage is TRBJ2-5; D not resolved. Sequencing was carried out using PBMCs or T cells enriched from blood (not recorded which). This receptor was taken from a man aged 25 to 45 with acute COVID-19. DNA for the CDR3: TGTGCCAGCAGCCATGGGCAGGCCCAAGAGACCCAGTACTTC. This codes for CASSHGQAQETQYF.